This T cell receptor (beta chain) was recovered during a study of identical twins. Notes on the study in general: Out-of-frame beta sequences exhibited a weaker degree of excess twin sharing.

Germline assignment: CDR1 KGHDR and CDR2 SFDVKD. Trimming removed 5 bases from V and 0 bases from J, with 9 bases in between. The CDR3 has 14 residues. This clonotype has more than one count but fewer than ten. Its antigen is currently unknown. With template switching, a universal primer site was added, and the cDNA carried unique molecular identifiers. TCRdb reprocessed the 5' RACE reads via MiXCR and lists one record per CDR3 protein. The table records more than 350,000 distinct CDR3 sequences, roughly 10% of them present only once. This rearrangement joins TRBV24-1 to TRBJ1-2; D may be TRBD1 (6 bases). The receptor's source is a woman aged 45-60 years in good health. Source material: naive T cells sorted from blood. The CDR3 spells CATSAGQANYGYTF. For the CDR3, the DNA is TGTGCCACCAGTGCGGGACAAGCTAACTATGGCTACACCTTC.